A single sample is the source of the 10 T cell receptor beta chains below, sequenced in a study of blood T cell repertoires in COVID-19. The repertoire was sequenced with immunoSEQ multiplex PCR; TCRdb's copy has only in-frame clones and lacks some. The sample shows hundreds of thousands of clones, 83% of them seen only once. Sequencing was carried out using peripheral blood. The receptor source for this set is a woman between 50 and 59 years old who had recovered from COVID-19.

The V gene is TRBV12-1, the J gene TRBJ1-5; the listed D gene, TRBD1, was not tested against the DNA. TRBV12-1 is assigned pseudogene status. The CDR3 covers 12 residues. In DNA, the CDR3 is TGTGCCAGCAGCAAAGGGGTTCAGCCCCAGCATTTT. As protein: CASSKGVQPQHF.

This clone was counted a single time. The chain combines TRBV7-2 with TRBJ1-4; 11 bases are a match to TRBD1. Unmatched junction bases numbered 4, after V lost 5 bases and J lost 8 bases. The CDR3 spans 14 residues. Germline-derived CDR1 and CDR2 are SGHTA and FQGNSA. The CDR3 DNA sequence: TGTGCCAGCAGCATGGACAGGGGGCTGGAAAAACTGTTTTTT. Protein: CASSMDRGLEKLFF.

Only a few counts were recorded for this clone. The chain carries TRBV28 and TRBJ2-7; D is possibly TRBD1 (5 bases). The CDR3 extends over 12 amino acids. CDR1 is MDHEN, CDR2 SYDVKM, per germline. V lost 5 bases and J 7 bases, leaving 12 bases between the germline ends. This chain's CDR3 is CASSILAGEQYF. CDR3 DNA: TGTGCCAGCAGTATACTCGCAGGGGAGCAGTACTTC. Supplemented by reference TRBV28 and TRBJ2-7, the full variable domain reads DVKVTQSSRYLVKRTGEKVFLECVQDMDHENMFWYRQDPGLGLRLIYFSYDVKMKEKGDIPEGYSVSREKKERFSLILESASTNQTSMYLCASSILAGEQYFGPGTRLTVT.

The chain uses TRBV27 and TRBJ2-5; 10 bases line up with TRBD1. The length of the CDR3 is 15 residues. V lost 6 bases, J lost 3 bases, and 7 bases stayed unmatched. The germline CDR1 and CDR2 sequences are MNHEY and SMNVEV (reference sequence). In DNA, the CDR3 is TGTGCCAGCAGACACCGGACAGGGGGGGAAGAGACCCAGTACTTC. Translated, it gives CASRHRTGGEETQYF.

For the CDR3, the DNA is TGTGCCAGCAGTCTCCACAGGGGGCTATCCTATAATTCACCCCTCCACTTT. The encoded protein is CASSLHRGLSYNSPLHF. The chain couples TRBV27 to TRBJ1-6; 9 bases agree with TRBD1. Germline-derived CDR1 and CDR2 are MNHEY and SMNVEV (reference sequence). With V trimmed by 5 bases and J by 1 base, 6 bases remained unmatched. The CDR3 is 17 amino acids.

The gene calls are TRBV5-6 and TRBJ1-6; 8 bases are shared with TRBD1. The CDR3 is 15 residues long. Germline CDR1 reads SGHDT; CDR2 reads YYEEEE. V was pared by 3 bases and J by 7 bases, with 6 bases of the junction left unmatched. The CDR3 protein is CASSSGQAGNSPLHF. In DNA form, the CDR3 reads TGTGCCAGCAGCTCGGGACAGGCTGGCAATTCACCCCTCCACTTT.

The V and J genes are TRBV5-1 and TRBJ2-1; 10 bases fit TRBD2. J gave up 7 bases and V 0 bases, and 7 bases lay outside the gene matches. Germline assignment: CDR1 SGHRS and CDR2 YFSETQ. The CDR3 totals 16 residues. The CDR3 is CASSLDPAGGRNEQFF. For the CDR3, the DNA is TGCGCCAGCAGCTTGGACCCAGCGGGGGGGCGGAATGAGCAGTTCTTC.

The chain employs TRBV15 and TRBJ2-7, with D perhaps matching TRBD1 (6 bases). Germline loops: CDR1 LNHNV, CDR2 YYDKDF (reference sequence). This CDR3 contains 14 residues. The germline V and J ends were trimmed by 4 bases and 0 bases, with 10 bases remaining between them. The CDR3 sequence is CATSTGHPSYEQYF. The CDR3 nucleotides read TGTGCCACCAGCACGGGACATCCCTCCTACGAGCAGTACTTC.

The chain joins TRBV5-4 to TRBJ2-1; TRBD1 agrees at 9 bases. CDR3 length: 17 amino acids. Germline CDR1 and CDR2: SGHNT and YYREEE (reference sequence). V was pared by 4 bases and J by 7 bases, with 15 bases of the junction left unmatched. CDR3 amino acids: CASSSTPGTGSRNEQFF. CDR3 nucleotide sequence: TGTGCCAGCAGCAGCACGCCCGGGACAGGGAGTAGGAATGAGCAGTTCTTC.

The chain uses TRBV10-3 and TRBJ1-1; unclear D gene. The V end was cut by 7 bases, the J end by 0 bases, with 9 bases between. Germline V CDR1 and CDR2: ENHRY, SYGVKD. The CDR3 has 13 residues. The CDR3 protein is CAINRDVNTEAFF. CDR3 DNA: TGTGCCATCAATCGGGATGTGAACACTGAAGCTTTCTTT.